This entry features one T cell receptor beta chain sequence. What it binds is unknown. Researchers ran the PCR with 60 Vbeta and 13 Jbeta primers. Generated by immunoSEQ multiplex PCR, the TCRdb table keeps only in-frame clones and is missing some. The profile covers some 93,000 clones, with 82% appearing a single time and 3.5% to 4% taken by the ten largest. The sample belongs to a study of cytomegalovirus exposure and HLA in healthy donors. Study-wide points: It was confirmed in vitro that three of the CMV-associated chains were specific for CMV antigens. A highly shared variant cluster was judged a likely technical artifact. Roughly uniform depth of sequencing across donors was assumed in presence/absence analyses. In an earlier analysis, most TCR beta V segments were productive about 87% or about 30% of the time.

Germline lookup yields CDR1 MDHEN and CDR2 SYDVKM. V dropped 1 base and J dropped 1; count of bases not matched to a gene: 8. This CDR3 has 18 amino acids. Source material: PBMCs. The chain couples TRBV28 to TRBJ2-4, with 9 bases aligning to TRBD1. The TCR comes from a man between 50 and 59 years old in good health and CMV-seronegative. This chain's CDR3 is CASSLSGWTGAAKNIQYF. In nucleotides, the CDR3 is TGTGCCAGCAGTTTATCGGGATGGACAGGGGCGGCCAAAAACATTCAGTACTTC.